Presented here are 5 T cell receptor beta chains from one specimen sequenced in a study of CD8 T cells in Susac syndrome. The RNA, about 0.5 to 1 ug, was put through reverse transcription using random hexamers. TCRdb fed the immunoSEQ multiplex PCR reads into MiXCR, producing one record per CDR3 protein. The table lists 70,000 to 95,000 distinct CDR3 sequences, over 85% of them singletons. The source material was CD8+ T cells from PBMCs. These receptors originate from a human donor with Susac syndrome.

In DNA, the CDR3 is TGCAGCGCTGGGGCCCCTTACACTGAAGCTTTCTTT. This sequence encodes CSAGAPYTEAFF. The chain combines TRBV29-1 with TRBJ1-1, with a tentative D call TRBD1 (5 bases). Germline V gene lookup returns CDR1 SQVTM and CDR2 ANQGSEA. The length of the CDR3 is 12 residues. Trimming took 7 bases from V and 3 from J, leaving 12 bases between them.

The rearrangement uses TRBV10-3 and TRBJ2-5; tentative D call: TRBD1 (5 bases). The CDR3 is made up of 13 amino acids. Germline CDR1 reads ENHRY; CDR2 reads SYGVKD. Trimming shortened V by 2 bases and J by 1 base, and 5 bases separated the two germline ends. The CDR3 coding sequence is TGTGCCATCAGTGAGAGGGGCCAAGAGACCCAGTACTTC. It translates to CAISERGQETQYF.

CDR3 nucleotide sequence: TGCAGTGCTAGTGGGGCGGCTAGCGGTTACAATGAGCAGTTCTTC. Amino acid sequence: CSASGAASGYNEQFF. The chain joins TRBV20-1 to TRBJ2-1, with TRBD2 matching over 7 bases. This CDR3 spans 15 amino acids. Germline V gene sequence: CDR1 DFQATT, CDR2 SNEGSKA (reference sequence). The trim removed 3 bases at V and 4 bases at J, leaving 9 bases unmatched.

The CDR3 bases are TGTGCCAGCACCGACACGAACACCGGGGAGCTGTTTTTT. The encoded protein is CASTDTNTGELFF. The genes are TRBV12-3 or TRBV12-4 and TRBJ2-2; D gene ambiguous. V was cut by 7 bases and J by 0 bases, with 6 bases left in between. This CDR3 spans 13 amino acids.

The V and J genes are TRBV19 and TRBJ1-5; D possibly corresponds to TRBD1 (5 bases). This CDR3 spans 17 amino acids. Germline CDR1 reads LNHDA; CDR2 reads SQIVND (reference sequence). Deletions cut 5 bases from V and 0 bases from J, with 17 bases between. DNA for the CDR3: TGTGCCAGTAGTCCCGACGGGACGGACTATAGCAATCAGCCCCAGCATTTT. Its translation: CASSPDGTDYSNQPQHF.